The present T cell receptor (beta chain) was sequenced within a study of blood T cell repertoires in COVID-19. About the study: The United States, Italy and Spain were the sources of the acute and convalescent COVID-19 samples.

The length of the CDR3 is 14 residues. The germline CDR1 and CDR2 sequences are WSHSY and SAAADI. The V end was cut by 5 bases, the J end by 5 bases, with 15 bases between. Libraries were prepared by immunoSEQ multiplex PCR; TCRdb keeps only in-frame clonotypes and omits some of them. The sample records over 120,000 clones, more than 75% being singletons. The chain has TRBV10-2 and TRBJ1-1, with D possibly being TRBD1 (6 bases). The source is a woman between 50 and 59 years old who had recovered from COVID-19. The sample was PBMCs or T cells enriched from blood (not recorded which). CDR3 amino acids: CASSPSGGRTEAFF. The CDR3, as DNA: TGCGCCAGCAGTCCCTCGGGGGGCCGGACTGAAGCTTTCTTT.